This T cell receptor (beta chain) stems from a study of OX40 agonist ivuxolimab in advanced cancers. Whole-study findings and limits: There were, on average, more expanded clones in CD8+ T cells than in CD4+. Some nonresponders likewise displayed low normalized T-cell clonal expansion.

Researchers took blood at baseline, on cycle 4 day 1, and on cycle 7 day 1. V dropped 5 bases and J dropped 0 bases, with 10 bases sitting between them. Germline V gene sequence: CDR1 SGHAT, CDR2 FQNNGV. This CDR3 contains 14 residues. As to this clone: The antigen remains undetermined.

The method was immunoSEQ multiplex PCR; TCRdb's version includes in-frame clones alone and lacks a portion of them. Among roughly 84,000 clones listed, over 70% were seen once. The V and J genes are TRBV11-2 and TRBJ2-5; a weak D match, TRBD1 (6 bases). The receptor was isolated from an adult with an advanced solid tumor such as melanoma, head and neck, liver or kidney cancer. The specimen was CD4+ or CD8+ T cells sorted from blood, collected in a trial of the OX40 agonist ivuxolimab. Written as DNA, the CDR3 is TGTGCCAGCAGCAGGGCAGGGGACCAAGAGACCCAGTACTTC. Translating it yields CASSRAGDQETQYF.